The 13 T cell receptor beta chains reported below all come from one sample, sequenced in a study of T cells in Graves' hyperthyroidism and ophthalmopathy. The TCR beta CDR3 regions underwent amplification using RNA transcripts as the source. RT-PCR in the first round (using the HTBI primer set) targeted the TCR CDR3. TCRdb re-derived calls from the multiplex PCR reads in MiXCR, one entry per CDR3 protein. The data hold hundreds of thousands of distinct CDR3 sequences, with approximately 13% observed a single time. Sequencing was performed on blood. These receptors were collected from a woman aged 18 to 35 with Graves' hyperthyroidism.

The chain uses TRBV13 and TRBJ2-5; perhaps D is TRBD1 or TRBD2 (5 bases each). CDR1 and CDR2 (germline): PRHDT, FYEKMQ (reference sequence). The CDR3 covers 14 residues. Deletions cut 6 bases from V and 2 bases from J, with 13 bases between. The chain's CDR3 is CASSYRDDQETQYF. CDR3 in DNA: TGTGCCAGCAGTTACCGGGACGATCAAGAGACCCAGTACTTC.

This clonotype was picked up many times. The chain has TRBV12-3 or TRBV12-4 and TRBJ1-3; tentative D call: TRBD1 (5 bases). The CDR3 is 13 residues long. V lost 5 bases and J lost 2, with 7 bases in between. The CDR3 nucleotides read TGTGCCAGCAGTGACAGTACTGGAAACACCATATATTTT. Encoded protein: CASSDSTGNTIYF.

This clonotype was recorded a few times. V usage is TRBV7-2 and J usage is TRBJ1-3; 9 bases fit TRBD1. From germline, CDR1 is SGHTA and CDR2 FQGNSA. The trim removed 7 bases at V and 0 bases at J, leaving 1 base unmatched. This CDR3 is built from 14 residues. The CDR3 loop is CASMTGGSGNTIYF. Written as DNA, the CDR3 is TGTGCCAGCATGACAGGGGGCTCTGGAAACACCATATATTTT.

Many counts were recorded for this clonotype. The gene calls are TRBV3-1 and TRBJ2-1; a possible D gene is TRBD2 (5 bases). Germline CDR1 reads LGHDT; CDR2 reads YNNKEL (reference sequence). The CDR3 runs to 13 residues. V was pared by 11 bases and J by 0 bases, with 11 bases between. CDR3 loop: CASGEISYNEQFF. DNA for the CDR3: TGTGCCTCTGGGGAGATCTCCTACAATGAGCAGTTCTTC.

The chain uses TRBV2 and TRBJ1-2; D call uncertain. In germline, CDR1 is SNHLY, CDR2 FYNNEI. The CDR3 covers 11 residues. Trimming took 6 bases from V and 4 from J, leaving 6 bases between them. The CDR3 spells CASRQLYGYTF. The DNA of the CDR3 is TGTGCCAGCAGACAGCTCTATGGCTACACCTTC. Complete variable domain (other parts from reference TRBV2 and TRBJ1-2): EPEVTQTPSHQVTQMGQEVILRCVPISNHLYFYWYRQILGQKVEFLVSFYNNEISEKSEIFDDQFSVERPDGSNFTLKIRSTKLEDSAMYFCASRQLYGYTFGSGTRLTVV.

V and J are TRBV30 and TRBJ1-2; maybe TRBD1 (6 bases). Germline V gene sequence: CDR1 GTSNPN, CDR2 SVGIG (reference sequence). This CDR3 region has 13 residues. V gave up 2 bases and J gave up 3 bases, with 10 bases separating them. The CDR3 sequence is CAWSTRGDYGYTF. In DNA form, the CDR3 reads TGTGCCTGGAGTACCAGGGGAGACTATGGCTACACCTTC.

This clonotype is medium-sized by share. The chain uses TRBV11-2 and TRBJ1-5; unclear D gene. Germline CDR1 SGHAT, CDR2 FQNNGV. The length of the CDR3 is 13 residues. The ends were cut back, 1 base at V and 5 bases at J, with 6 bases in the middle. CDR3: CASSLAGDQPQHF. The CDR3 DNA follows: TGTGCCAGCAGCTTAGCGGGTGATCAGCCCCAGCATTTT.

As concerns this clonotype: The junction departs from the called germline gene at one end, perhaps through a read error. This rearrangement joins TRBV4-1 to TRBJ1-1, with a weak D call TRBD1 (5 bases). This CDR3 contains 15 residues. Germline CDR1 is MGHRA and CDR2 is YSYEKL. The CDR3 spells CASSPTFREATEAFF. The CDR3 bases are TGCGCCAGTAGCCCGACCTTCAGGGAAGCGACTGAAGCTTTCTTT.

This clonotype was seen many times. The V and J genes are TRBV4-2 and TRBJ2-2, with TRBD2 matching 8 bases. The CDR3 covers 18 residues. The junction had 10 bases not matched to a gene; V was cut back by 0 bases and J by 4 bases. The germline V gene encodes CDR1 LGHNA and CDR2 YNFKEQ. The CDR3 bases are TGTGCCAGCAGCCAAGATCAGCCGGGGGGGGTCGGCACCGGGGAGCTGTTTTTT. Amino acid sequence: CASSQDQPGGVGTGELFF.

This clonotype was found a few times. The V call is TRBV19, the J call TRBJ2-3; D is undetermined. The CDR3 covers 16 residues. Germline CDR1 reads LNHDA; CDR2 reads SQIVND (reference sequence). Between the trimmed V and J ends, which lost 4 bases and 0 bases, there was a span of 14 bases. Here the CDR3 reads CASSSVRTSSTDTQYF. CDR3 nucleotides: TGTGCCAGTAGTAGCGTTCGCACCTCTAGCACAGATACGCAGTATTTT.

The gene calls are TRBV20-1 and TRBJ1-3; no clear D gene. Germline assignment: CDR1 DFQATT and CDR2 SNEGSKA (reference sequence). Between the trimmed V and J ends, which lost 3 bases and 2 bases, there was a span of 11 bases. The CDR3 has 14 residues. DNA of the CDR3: TGCAGTGCTAGGTCTCCGGGGACTGGAAACACCATATATTTT. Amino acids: CSARSPGTGNTIYF.

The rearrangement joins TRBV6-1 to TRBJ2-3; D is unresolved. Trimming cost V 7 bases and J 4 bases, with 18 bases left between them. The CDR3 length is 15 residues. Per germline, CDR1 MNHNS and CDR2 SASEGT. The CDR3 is CASTLTEPGADTQYF. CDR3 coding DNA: TGTGCCAGCACCCTTACCGAACCTGGGGCAGATACGCAGTATTTT.

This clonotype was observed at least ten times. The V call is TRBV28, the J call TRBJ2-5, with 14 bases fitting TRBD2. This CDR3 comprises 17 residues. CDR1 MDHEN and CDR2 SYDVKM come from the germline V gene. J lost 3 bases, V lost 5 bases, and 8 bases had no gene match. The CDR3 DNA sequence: TGTGCCAGCAGTCCAGGGACTAGCGGGAGTGGGGAAGAGACCCAGTACTTC. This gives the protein CASSPGTSGSGEETQYF.